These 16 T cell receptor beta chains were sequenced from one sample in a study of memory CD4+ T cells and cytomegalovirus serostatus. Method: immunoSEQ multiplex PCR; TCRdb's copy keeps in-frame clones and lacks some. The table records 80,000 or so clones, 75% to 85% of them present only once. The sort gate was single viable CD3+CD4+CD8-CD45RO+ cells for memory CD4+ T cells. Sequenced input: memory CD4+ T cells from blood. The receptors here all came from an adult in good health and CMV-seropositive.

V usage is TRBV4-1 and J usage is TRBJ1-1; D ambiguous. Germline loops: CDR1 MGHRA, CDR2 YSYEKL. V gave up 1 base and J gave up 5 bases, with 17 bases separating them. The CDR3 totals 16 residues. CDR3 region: CASSQVTGRVRTEAFF. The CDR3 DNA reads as TGCGCCAGCAGCCAAGTAACCGGGAGGGTGCGGACTGAAGCTTTCTTT.

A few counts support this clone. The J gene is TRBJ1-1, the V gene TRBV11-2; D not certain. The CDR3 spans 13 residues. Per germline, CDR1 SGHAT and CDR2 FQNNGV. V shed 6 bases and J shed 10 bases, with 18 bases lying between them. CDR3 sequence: CASSVAGPLPAFF. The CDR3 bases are TGTGCCAGCAGTGTTGCGGGCCCCCTCCCAGCTTTCTTT.

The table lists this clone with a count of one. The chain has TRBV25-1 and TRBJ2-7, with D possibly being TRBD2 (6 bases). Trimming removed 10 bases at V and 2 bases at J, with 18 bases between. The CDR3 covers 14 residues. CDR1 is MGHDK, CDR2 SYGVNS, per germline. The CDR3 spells CATSPGGPTYEQYV. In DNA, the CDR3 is TGTGCCACCTCCCCCGGAGGGCCAACCTACGAGCAGTACGTC.

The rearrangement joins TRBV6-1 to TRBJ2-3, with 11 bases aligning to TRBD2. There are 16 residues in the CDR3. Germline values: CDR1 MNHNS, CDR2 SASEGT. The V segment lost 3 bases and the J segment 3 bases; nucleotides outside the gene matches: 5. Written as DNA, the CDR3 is TGTGCCAGCAGTGATAGCGGGGGGGCTATGACAGATACGCAGTATTTT. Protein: CASSDSGGAMTDTQYF.

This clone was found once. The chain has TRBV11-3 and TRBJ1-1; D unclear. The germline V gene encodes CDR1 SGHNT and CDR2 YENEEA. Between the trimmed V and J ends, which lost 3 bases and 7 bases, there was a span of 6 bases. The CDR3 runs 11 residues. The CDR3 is CASSFGFEAFF. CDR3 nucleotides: TGTGCCAGCAGCTTCGGTTTTGAAGCTTTCTTT.

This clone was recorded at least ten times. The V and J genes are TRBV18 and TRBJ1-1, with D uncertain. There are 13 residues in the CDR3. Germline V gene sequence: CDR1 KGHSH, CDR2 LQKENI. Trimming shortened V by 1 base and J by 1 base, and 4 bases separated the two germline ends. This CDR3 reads CASSPQGNTEAFF. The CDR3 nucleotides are TGTGCCAGCTCACCACAGGGGAACACTGAAGCTTTCTTT.

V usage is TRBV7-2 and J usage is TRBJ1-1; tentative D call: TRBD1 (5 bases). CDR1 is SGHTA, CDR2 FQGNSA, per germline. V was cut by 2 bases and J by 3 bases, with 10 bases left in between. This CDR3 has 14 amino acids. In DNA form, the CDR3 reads TGTGCCAGCAGCTTACAGGGCGGAGACACTGAAGCTTTCTTT. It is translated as CASSLQGGDTEAFF.

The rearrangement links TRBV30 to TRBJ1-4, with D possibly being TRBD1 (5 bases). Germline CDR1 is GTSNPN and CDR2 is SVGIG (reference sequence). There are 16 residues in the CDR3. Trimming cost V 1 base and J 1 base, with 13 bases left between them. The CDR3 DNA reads TGTGCCTGGAGTGAAGGGGCGATGGGAACTAATGAAAAACTGTTTTTT. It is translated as CAWSEGAMGTNEKLFF.

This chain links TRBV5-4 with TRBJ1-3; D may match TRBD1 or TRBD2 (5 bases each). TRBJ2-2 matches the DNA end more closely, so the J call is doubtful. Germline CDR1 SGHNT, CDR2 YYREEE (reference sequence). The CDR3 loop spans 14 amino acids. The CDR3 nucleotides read TGTGCCAGCAGCCCGGGACGGCACACCGGGGAGCTGTTTTTT. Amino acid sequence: CASSPGRHTGELFF.

The CDR3 DNA sequence: TGTGCCAGCAGACCTAGCGGGGGGGGATACGATACGCAGTATTTT. Translating it yields CASRPSGGGYDTQYF. The chain has TRBV27 and TRBJ2-3; 12 bases map to TRBD2. Germline CDR1 and CDR2: MNHEY and SMNVEV (reference sequence). The CDR3 sequence is 15 residues long. V shed 6 bases, J shed 6 bases, and the junction held 7 bases outside the gene matches.

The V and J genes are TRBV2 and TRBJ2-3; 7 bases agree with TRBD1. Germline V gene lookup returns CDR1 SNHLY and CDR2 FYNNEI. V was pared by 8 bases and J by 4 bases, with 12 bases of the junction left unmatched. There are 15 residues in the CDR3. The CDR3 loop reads CASGRDSMTSDTQYF. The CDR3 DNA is TGTGCCAGCGGCCGGGACAGCATGACTTCAGATACGCAGTATTTT.

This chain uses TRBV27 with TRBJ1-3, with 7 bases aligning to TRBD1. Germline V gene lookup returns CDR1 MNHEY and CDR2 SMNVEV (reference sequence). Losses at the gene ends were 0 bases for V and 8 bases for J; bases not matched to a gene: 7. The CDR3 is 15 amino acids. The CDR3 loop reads CASSLSWDRRDTIYF. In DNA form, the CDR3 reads TGTGCCAGCAGTTTATCGTGGGACAGACGAGACACCATATATTTT.

The CDR3 DNA reads TGTGCCAGCAGGAGGTGGCGGATTAACACCGGGGAGCTGTTTTTT. Its translation: CASRRWRINTGELFF. The rearrangement links TRBV2 to TRBJ2-2; D gene ambiguous. This CDR3 comprises 15 residues. V dropped 6 bases and J dropped 2 bases, with 13 bases sitting between them. CDR1 SNHLY and CDR2 FYNNEI come from the germline V gene.

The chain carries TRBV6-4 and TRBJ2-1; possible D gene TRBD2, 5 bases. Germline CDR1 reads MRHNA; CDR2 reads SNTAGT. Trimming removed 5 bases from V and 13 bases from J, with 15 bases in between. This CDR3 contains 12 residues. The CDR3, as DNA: TGTGCCAGCAGTACGGACTCAGGCCCCCAGTTCTTC. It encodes CASSTDSGPQFF.

This CDR3 is CAWSVERGSPLHF. DNA for the CDR3: TGTGCCTGGAGTGTAGAAAGGGGTTCACCCCTCCACTTT. The genes are TRBV30 and TRBJ1-6; D possibly corresponds to TRBD1 (5 bases). The CDR3 is 13 amino acids. Germline values: CDR1 GTSNPN, CDR2 SVGIG (reference sequence). V gave up 0 bases and J gave up 9 bases, with 9 bases separating them.

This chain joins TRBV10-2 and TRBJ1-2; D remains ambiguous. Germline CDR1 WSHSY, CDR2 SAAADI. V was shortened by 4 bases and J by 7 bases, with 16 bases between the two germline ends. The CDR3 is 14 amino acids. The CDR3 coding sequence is TGCGCCAGCAGTGGGGCAGGCAGTCAGCGTGGCTACACCTTC. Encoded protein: CASSGAGSQRGYTF.